The 25 T cell receptor beta chains reported below all come from one sample, sequenced in a study of cytomegalovirus exposure and HLA in healthy donors. Sequencing was performed with immunoSEQ multiplex PCR; in TCRdb, only in-frame clones are kept and a portion is missing. The repertoire holds 70,000 or so clones, with 94% as singletons. The material sequenced was PBMCs. All receptors derive from a woman aged 18-35 years in good health and CMV-seronegative.

The chain uses TRBV11-2 and TRBJ1-3, with D possibly TRBD1 on 6 matching bases. This CDR3 comprises 13 residues. The germline gives CDR1 SGHAT, CDR2 FQNNGV. V lost 4 bases, J lost 2 bases, and 6 bases lay in between. The CDR3 nucleotides are TGTGCCAGCAGCTCAGGGGCTGGAAACACCATATATTTT. The encoded protein is CASSSGAGNTIYF.

This chain uses TRBV27 with TRBJ2-3; 15 bases fit TRBD2. The CDR3 is made up of 20 amino acids. Germline V gene data show CDR1 as MNHEY and CDR2 as SMNVEV (reference sequence). V lost 1 base and J lost 4; bases outside the gene matches: 12. The chain's CDR3 is CASSLFPGRGLAGGADTQYF. The CDR3 DNA sequence: TGTGCCAGCAGTTTATTCCCGGGCCGAGGACTAGCGGGGGGGGCAGATACGCAGTATTTT.

The chain joins TRBV14 to TRBJ1-2, with 8 bases fitting TRBD1. V shed 5 bases, J shed 3 bases, and the junction held 2 bases outside the gene matches. The CDR3 runs to 13 residues. The V gene's germline CDR1 is SGHDN and CDR2 FVKESK. The CDR3 loop is CASSMTGDYGYTF. The CDR3 DNA reads as TGTGCCAGCAGCATGACAGGGGACTATGGCTACACCTTC.

This clone was seen more than once but under ten times. The rearrangement joins TRBV10-3 to TRBJ2-7; 7 bases are a match to TRBD2. The CDR3 is made up of 16 amino acids. Looked up from germline, CDR1 is ENHRY and CDR2 is SYGVKD. V dropped 5 bases and J dropped 4; count of bases not matched to a gene: 14. CDR3: CAISPRGERDTYEQYF. The DNA for the CDR3 is TGTGCCATCAGTCCCCGGGGGGAGCGGGATACGTACGAGCAGTACTTC.

This clone was seen a few times. The chain couples TRBV4-1 to TRBJ2-3, with D perhaps matching TRBD1 (6 bases). Trimming shortened V by 2 bases and J by 1 base, and 10 bases separated the two germline ends. Germline CDR1 MGHRA, CDR2 YSYEKL. The CDR3 loop spans 15 amino acids. The CDR3 DNA reads as TGCGCCAGCAGCCAATCGGGACAAGGCACAGATACGCAGTATTTT. Its translation: CASSQSGQGTDTQYF.

V gene TRBV5-6 combines with J gene TRBJ1-2; perhaps TRBD1 as D (5 bases). CDR3 length: 13 amino acids. CDR1 is SGHDT and CDR2 is YYEEEE in the germline V gene. Trimming left V 0 bases short and J 7 bases short, with 10 bases between. The CDR3 DNA sequence: TGTGCCAGCAGCTTGGCAGGGATGGGTGGCTACACCTTC. Its translation: CASSLAGMGGYTF.

This rearrangement joins TRBV11-3 to TRBJ2-2; TRBD1 might be the D (6 bases). Germline values: CDR1 SGHNT, CDR2 YENEEA. The CDR3 length is 14 residues. V gave up 3 bases and J gave up 3 bases, with 8 bases separating them. The CDR3 protein is CASSFGQYTGELFF. The CDR3, as DNA: TGTGCCAGCAGCTTCGGACAGTACACCGGGGAGCTGTTTTTT.

The V gene is TRBV11-1, the J gene TRBJ2-5; D call uncertain. V shed 8 bases and J shed 0 bases, with 10 bases lying between them. Germline loops: CDR1 SGHAT, CDR2 FQDESV (reference sequence). This CDR3 contains 13 residues. CDR3 DNA sequence: TGTGCCAGCCGGTTGAGCGACCAAGAGACCCAGTACTTC. This codes for CASRLSDQETQYF.

This clone appeared a single time. The J gene is TRBJ2-1, the V gene TRBV4-1; D not certain. CDR3 length: 14 residues. CDR1 is MGHRA and CDR2 is YSYEKL in the germline V gene. With 4 bases removed from V and 0 bases from J, the gap between germline ends came to 7 bases. The CDR3 bases are TGCGCCAGCAGCCCCCGGGTCTCCTACAATGAGCAGTTCTTC. Its translation is CASSPRVSYNEQFF.

The rearrangement joins TRBV29-1 to TRBJ1-1; D is ambiguous. The CDR3 consists of 13 residues. Germline V lookup: CDR1 SQVTM, CDR2 ANQGSEA. Trimming removed 7 bases from V and 8 bases from J, with 20 bases in between. CDR3 in DNA: TGCAGCGCTCCCAGGACTCCTCTTGGGGAAGCTTTCTTT. This encodes CSAPRTPLGEAFF.

This chain links TRBV19 with TRBJ1-2; the match to TRBD1 covers 7 bases. The ends lost 5 bases at V and 0 bases at J; junction bases unmatched: 3. Germline assignment: CDR1 LNHDA and CDR2 SQIVND (reference sequence). The CDR3 is 14 residues long. CDR3 sequence (DNA): TGTGCCAGTAGTGACAGGGCGACTAACTATGGCTACACCTTC. It is translated as CASSDRATNYGYTF.

The genes are TRBV4-3 and TRBJ2-2, with 7 nucleotides matching TRBD2. Per the germline V gene, CDR1 is LGHNA and CDR2 is YSLEER. The junction had 1 base not matched to a gene; V was cut back by 1 base and J by 5 bases. This CDR3 has 14 residues. The CDR3 is CASSQVGGTGELFF. Written as DNA, the CDR3 is TGCGCCAGCAGCCAAGTCGGGGGGACCGGGGAGCTGTTTTTT.

This clone was seen just once. The chain has TRBV4-2 and TRBJ2-1; TRBD2 aligns across 10 bases. Germline CDR1 LGHNA, CDR2 YNFKEQ. The CDR3 consists of 15 residues. With 1 base clipped from V and 7 bases from J, the junction kept 4 bases outside the gene matches. The CDR3 nucleotides read TGTGCCAGCAGCCAAGTGGCTAGCGGGAGTAATGAGCAGTTCTTC. As protein: CASSQVASGSNEQFF.

The V gene is TRBV7-2, the J gene TRBJ2-3, with D unresolved. Trimming took off 1 base at V and 2 bases at J, with 4 bases between the two ends. The length of the CDR3 is 13 residues. The V gene's germline CDR1 is SGHTA and CDR2 FQGNSA. CDR3 in amino acids: CASSLDFTDTQYF. The CDR3, as DNA: TGTGCCAGCAGCTTAGACTTCACAGATACGCAGTATTTT.

The chain uses TRBV6-6 and TRBJ2-7, with D perhaps TRBD2 (5 bases). Germline values: CDR1 MNHNY, CDR2 SVGAGI (reference sequence). Trimming left V 2 bases short and J 3 bases short, with 8 bases between. The CDR3 consists of 13 residues. The CDR3 DNA follows: TGTGCCAGCAGTTACCTAGGAGGCTACGAGCAGTACTTC. Protein: CASSYLGGYEQYF.

The chain couples TRBV2 to TRBJ1-5; D call uncertain. Trimming left V 2 bases short and J 3 bases short, with 2 bases between. The CDR3 is 12 residues long. Germline CDR1 is SNHLY and CDR2 is FYNNEI. The CDR3 spells CASSELNQPQHF. In nucleotides, the CDR3 is TGTGCCAGCAGTGAACTCAATCAGCCCCAGCATTTT. Full variable domain (remainder filled in from reference TRBV2 and TRBJ1-5): EPEVTQTPSHQVTQMGQEVILRCVPISNHLYFYWYRQILGQKVEFLVSFYNNEISEKSEIFDDQFSVERPDGSNFTLKIRSTKLEDSAMYFCASSELNQPQHFGDGTRLSIL.

The chain couples TRBV10-1 to TRBJ2-7; 8 bases align to TRBD1. Germline trimming cut 6 bases from V and 3 bases from J; bases unmatched to any gene: 4. CDR3 size: 13 residues. Per the germline V gene, CDR1 is WNHNN and CDR2 is SYGVQD (reference sequence). This chain's CDR3 is CASSRTGIYEQYF. The CDR3 DNA sequence: TGCGCCAGCAGCCGGACAGGGATCTACGAGCAGTACTTC.

The chain employs TRBV10-3 and TRBJ1-2; 8 nucleotides agree with TRBD1. With V trimmed by 6 bases and J by 6 bases, 15 bases remained unmatched. Germline loops: CDR1 ENHRY, CDR2 SYGVKD. The CDR3 consists of 16 residues. The CDR3 protein is CAISPRGTGDLDGYTF. CDR3 DNA sequence: TGTGCCATCAGCCCTCGTGGGACAGGTGATCTTGATGGCTACACCTTC.

J is TRBJ2-2 and V is TRBV7-3, with 8 bases matching TRBD1. Per the germline V gene, CDR1 is SGHTA and CDR2 is FQGTGA. The ends lost 5 bases at V and 5 bases at J; junction bases unmatched: 7. CDR3 length: 15 amino acids. The CDR3: CASSPSRTGTGELFF. The CDR3, as DNA: TGTGCCAGCAGCCCTTCCCGGACAGGGACCGGGGAGCTGTTTTTT.

The CDR3 here is CASSQGSGSSTDTQYF. The CDR3 DNA follows: TGCGCCAGCAGCCAGGGTAGCGGAAGTAGCACAGATACGCAGTATTTT. V and J are TRBV4-1 and TRBJ2-3; a possible D gene is TRBD2 (6 bases). This CDR3 is 16 amino acids long. Germline CDR1 MGHRA, CDR2 YSYEKL. The V end lost 3 bases, the J end lost 0 bases, and 13 bases lay between the germline ends.

V gene TRBV6-4 combines with J gene TRBJ2-7; 9 bases align to TRBD2. CDR3 size: 16 residues. V trimming: 4 bases; J trimming: 2 bases; junction bases outside the gene matches: 9. CDR1 and CDR2 (germline): MRHNA, SNTAGT. The CDR3 region has the DNA TGTGCCAGCAGTGCACGGCCGGGACTAGCCCCCTACGAGCAGTACTTC. As protein: CASSARPGLAPYEQYF.

The genes are TRBV4-2 and TRBJ1-1; possibly TRBD1 for D (5 bases). There are 16 residues in the CDR3. Germline lookup yields CDR1 LGHNA and CDR2 YNFKEQ. The V gene lost 0 bases and the J gene lost 0 bases, with 11 bases spanning the gap. DNA for the CDR3: TGTGCCAGCAGCCAAGAAGGGGTTTCCTTGAACACTGAAGCTTTCTTT. As protein: CASSQEGVSLNTEAFF.

DNA of the CDR3: TGTGCCCGACAGGGGGCAGATACGCAGTATTTT. It is translated as CARQGADTQYF. V and J are TRBV2 and TRBJ2-3; 9 bases match TRBD1. CDR3 size: 11 residues. Germline trimming cut 11 bases from V and 4 bases from J; bases unmatched to any gene: 1. Germline CDR1 is SNHLY and CDR2 is FYNNEI.

This sequence joins TRBV2 and TRBJ2-3; TRBD1 matches 7 bases. The germline gives CDR1 SNHLY, CDR2 FYNNEI. There are 15 residues in the CDR3. V lost 8 bases and J lost 5; bases outside the gene matches: 13. The CDR3 DNA reads TGTGCCAGCCGGGTGGGTGACAGGGTGCGAGATACGCAGTATTTT. It yields the protein CASRVGDRVRDTQYF.

This chain joins TRBV29-1 and TRBJ1-2; D possibly corresponds to TRBD1 (5 bases). Trimming took 8 bases from V and 1 from J, leaving 11 bases between them. Germline V lookup: CDR1 SQVTM, CDR2 ANQGSEA. The CDR3 is made up of 12 amino acids. The CDR3 coding sequence is TGCAGCTTTTGGGGGGATAACTATGGCTACACCTTC. Encoded protein: CSFWGDNYGYTF.